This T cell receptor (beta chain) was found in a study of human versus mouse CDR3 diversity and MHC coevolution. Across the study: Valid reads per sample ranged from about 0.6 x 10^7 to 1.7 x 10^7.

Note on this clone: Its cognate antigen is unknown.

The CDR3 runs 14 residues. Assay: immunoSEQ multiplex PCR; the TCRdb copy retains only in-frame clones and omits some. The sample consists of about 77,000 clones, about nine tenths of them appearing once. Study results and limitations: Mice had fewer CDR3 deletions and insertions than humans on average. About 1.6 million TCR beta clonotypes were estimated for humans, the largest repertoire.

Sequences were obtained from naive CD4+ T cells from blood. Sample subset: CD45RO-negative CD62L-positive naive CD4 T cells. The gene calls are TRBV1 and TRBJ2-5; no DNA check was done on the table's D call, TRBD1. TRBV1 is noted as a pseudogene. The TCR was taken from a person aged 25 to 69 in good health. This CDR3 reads CTSSQEWAQETQYF. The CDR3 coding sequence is TGCACCAGCAGCCAAGAATGGGCGCAAGAGACCCAGTACTTC.